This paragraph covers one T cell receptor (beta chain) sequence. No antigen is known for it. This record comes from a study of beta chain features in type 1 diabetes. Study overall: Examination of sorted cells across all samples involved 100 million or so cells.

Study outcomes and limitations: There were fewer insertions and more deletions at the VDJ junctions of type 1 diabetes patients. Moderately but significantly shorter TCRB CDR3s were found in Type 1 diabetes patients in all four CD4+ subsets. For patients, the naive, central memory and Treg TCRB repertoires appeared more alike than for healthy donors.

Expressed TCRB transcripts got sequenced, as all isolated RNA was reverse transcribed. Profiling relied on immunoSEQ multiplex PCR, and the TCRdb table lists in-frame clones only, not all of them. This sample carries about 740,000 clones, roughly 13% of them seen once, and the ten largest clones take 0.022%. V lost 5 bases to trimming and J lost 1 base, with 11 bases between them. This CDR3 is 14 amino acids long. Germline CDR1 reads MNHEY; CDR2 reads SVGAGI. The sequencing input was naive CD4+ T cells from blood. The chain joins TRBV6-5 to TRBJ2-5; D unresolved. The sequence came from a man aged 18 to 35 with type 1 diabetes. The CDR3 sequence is CASSHSWGQETQYF. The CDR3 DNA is TGTGCCAGCAGTCATTCCTGGGGCCAAGAGACCCAGTACTTC.